This T cell receptor (beta chain) was sequenced in a study of blood T cells in healthy people across ages. V was cut by 5 bases and J by 6 bases, with 23 bases left in between. From germline, CDR1 is SGHTA and CDR2 FQGNSA. The length of the CDR3 is 17 residues. Researchers isolated at least 6.5 million PBMCs per sample. For the second PCR, which ran for 7 to 11 cycles, a sample-barcoded 5' primer and a J-beta primer mix were used. MiXCR, run by TCRdb on the 5' RACE reads, gives a single entry per CDR3 protein. The sample holds roughly 900,000 distinct CDR3 sequences, about 44% seen once. Study-wide results and limits: Whereas aged donors had fewer naive CD4+ cells, long-lived donors had more of them and higher diversity. The study could not conclusively compare naive and antigen-experienced cells, given its unsorted PBMCs.

Worth noting for this clonotype: The antigen remains unidentified.

The sample consisted of blood. This sequence was found in a man aged 25-40 years in good health. The chain has TRBV7-2 and TRBJ2-1; D is undetermined. The CDR3 reads CASSHRRRTTFGNEQFF. CDR3 DNA: TGTGCCAGCAGCCACCGCCGTAGGACGACATTTGGCAATGAGCAGTTCTTC.